The clone carrying this TCR beta chain has just a few counts. What it binds is not known. V was clipped by 6 bases and J by 5 bases, with 14 bases between them. This CDR3 contains 14 residues. The sample comes from a study of T-cell reconstitution after alpha-beta-depleted transplantation in children. Study-level results: The authors attributed T-cell counts and diversity one year after transplant mostly to newly produced T cells. It was reported that alpha-beta T cells came from several hundred expanded graft clones (about two months after transplant). The origin of high day-60 TCRbeta diversity in some patients lay in surviving recipient T cells and thymic progenitors.

Preparing the TCRbeta library involved the use of unique molecular identifiers. A single record per CDR3 protein comes from TCRdb applying MiXCR to the PCR reads. This sample has 700,000 to 950,000 distinct CDR3 sequences, with roughly 15% found just once. This sample comprised PBMCs, mostly from graft donor cells, obtained 360 days after TCRalphabeta/CD19-depleted stem cell transplant. The clonotype comes from a male patient between 5 and 17 years old who had a stem cell transplant for acute lymphoblastic leukemia, so the T cells may come from the graft donor. The chain uses TRBV12-3 or TRBV12-4 and TRBJ1-3; no clear D gene. CDR3 sequence: CASRSLRPRNTIYF. As DNA, the CDR3 is TGTGCCAGCAGGTCCCTTCGACCACGAAACACCATATATTTT.